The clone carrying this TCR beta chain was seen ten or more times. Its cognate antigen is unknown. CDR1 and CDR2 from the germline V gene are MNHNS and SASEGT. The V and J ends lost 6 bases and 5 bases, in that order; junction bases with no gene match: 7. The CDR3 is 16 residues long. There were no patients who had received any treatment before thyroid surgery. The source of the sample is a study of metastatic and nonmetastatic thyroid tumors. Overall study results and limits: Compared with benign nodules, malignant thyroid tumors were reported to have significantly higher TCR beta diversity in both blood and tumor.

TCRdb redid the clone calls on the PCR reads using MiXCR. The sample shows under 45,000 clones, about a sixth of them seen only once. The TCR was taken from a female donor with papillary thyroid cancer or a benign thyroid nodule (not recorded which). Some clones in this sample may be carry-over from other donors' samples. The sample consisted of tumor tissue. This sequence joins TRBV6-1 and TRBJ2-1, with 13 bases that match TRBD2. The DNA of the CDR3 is TGTGCCAGCAGCCCAAGGACTAGCGGGAGTGACAATGAGCAGTTCTTC. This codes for CASSPRTSGSDNEQFF.